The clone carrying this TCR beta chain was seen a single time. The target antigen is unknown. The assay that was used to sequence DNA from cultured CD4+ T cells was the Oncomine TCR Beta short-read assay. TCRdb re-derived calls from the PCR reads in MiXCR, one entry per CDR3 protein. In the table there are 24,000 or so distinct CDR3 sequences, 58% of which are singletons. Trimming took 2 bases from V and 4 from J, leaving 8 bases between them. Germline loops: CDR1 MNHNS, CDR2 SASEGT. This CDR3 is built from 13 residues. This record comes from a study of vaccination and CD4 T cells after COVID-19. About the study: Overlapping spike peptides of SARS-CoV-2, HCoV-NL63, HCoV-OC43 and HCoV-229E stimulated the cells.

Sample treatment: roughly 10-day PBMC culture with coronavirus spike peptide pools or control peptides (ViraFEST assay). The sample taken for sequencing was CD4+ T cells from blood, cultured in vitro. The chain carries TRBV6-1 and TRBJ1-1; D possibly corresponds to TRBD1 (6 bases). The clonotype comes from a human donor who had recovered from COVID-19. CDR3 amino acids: CASSERGGTEAFF. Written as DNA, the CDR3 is TGTGCCAGCAGTGAAAGAGGGGGCACTGAAGCTTTCTTT.